The sequence of this T cell receptor (beta chain) was determined in a study of blood T cell repertoires in COVID-19. The overall study: Acute and convalescent COVID-19 specimens originated in the United States, Italy and Spain. T cells, B-cell-depleted T cells, or PBMCs provided the cDNA or gDNA that served as material.

Sequenced by immunoSEQ multiplex PCR; TCRdb stores in-frame clones only, minus some. The table has about 89,000 clones, about four fifths seen once. V trimming: 4 bases; J trimming: 4 bases; junction bases outside the gene matches: 9. CDR1 MDHEN and CDR2 SYDVKM come from the germline V gene. The CDR3 is 16 residues long. The sample was peripheral blood. The V and J genes are TRBV28 and TRBJ2-7; TRBD1 matches 11 bases. The sequence was collected from a man between 65 and 85 years old with COVID-19, enrolled during active disease. The CDR3 coding sequence is TGTGCCAGCAGTTCTAATCCGGGACAGGGGGGGTACGAGCAGTACTTC. It is translated as CASSSNPGQGGYEQYF.